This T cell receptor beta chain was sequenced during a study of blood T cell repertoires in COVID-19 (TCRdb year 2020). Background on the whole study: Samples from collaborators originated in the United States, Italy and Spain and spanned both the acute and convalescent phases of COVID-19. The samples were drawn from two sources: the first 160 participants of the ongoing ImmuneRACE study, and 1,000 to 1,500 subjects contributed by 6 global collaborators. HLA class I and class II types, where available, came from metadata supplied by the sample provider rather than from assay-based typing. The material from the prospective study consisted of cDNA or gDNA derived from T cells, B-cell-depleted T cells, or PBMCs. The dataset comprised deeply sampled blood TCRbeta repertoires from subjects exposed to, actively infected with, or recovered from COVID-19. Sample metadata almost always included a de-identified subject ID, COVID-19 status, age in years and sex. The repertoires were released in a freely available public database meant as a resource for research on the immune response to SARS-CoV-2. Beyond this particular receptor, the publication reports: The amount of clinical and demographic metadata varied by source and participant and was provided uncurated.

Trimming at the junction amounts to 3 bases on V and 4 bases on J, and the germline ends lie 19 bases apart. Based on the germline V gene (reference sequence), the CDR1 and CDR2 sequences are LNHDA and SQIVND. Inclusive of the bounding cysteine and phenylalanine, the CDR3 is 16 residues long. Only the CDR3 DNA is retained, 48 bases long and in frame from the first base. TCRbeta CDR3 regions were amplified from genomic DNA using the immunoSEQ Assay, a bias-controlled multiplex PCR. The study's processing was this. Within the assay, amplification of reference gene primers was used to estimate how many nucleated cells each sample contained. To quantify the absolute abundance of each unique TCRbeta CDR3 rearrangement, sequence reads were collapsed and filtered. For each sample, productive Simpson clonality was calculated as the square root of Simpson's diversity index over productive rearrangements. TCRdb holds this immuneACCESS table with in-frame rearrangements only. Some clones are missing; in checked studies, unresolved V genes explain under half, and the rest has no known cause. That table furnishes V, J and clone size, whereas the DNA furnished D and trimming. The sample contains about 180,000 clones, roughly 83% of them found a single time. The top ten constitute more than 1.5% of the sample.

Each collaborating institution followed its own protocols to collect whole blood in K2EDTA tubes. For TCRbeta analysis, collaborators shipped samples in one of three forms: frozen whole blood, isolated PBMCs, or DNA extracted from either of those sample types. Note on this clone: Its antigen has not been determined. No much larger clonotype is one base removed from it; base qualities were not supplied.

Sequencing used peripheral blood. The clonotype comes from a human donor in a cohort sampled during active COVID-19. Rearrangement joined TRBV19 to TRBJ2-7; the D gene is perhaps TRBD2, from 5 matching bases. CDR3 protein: CASSIGLALKSYEQYF. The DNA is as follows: TGTGCCAGTAGTATCGGACTCGCCCTGAAGTCATACGAGCAGTACTTC.